Sequencing of this T cell receptor (beta chain) was carried out in a study of cytomegalovirus exposure and HLA in healthy donors (dated by TCRdb to about 2017). Broadly, across the study: According to an earlier analysis of 587 of the donors, about 190 million T cells yielded over 100 million unique TCR beta sequences and around 280 Gb of sequence data. Across under 500 genotyped donors of the cohort, an average of roughly 230,000 unique TCR beta nucleotide sequences per donor were sequenced, and 15% to 20% of those sequences were non-productive. To predict cytomegalovirus infection status, the study brought together high-throughput TCR immunosequencing, statistical association of individual TCRs with disease status, and machine learning. In a later analysis, previously published TCR beta repertoires from 670 or so donors were re-analyzed and high-resolution HLA genotyping was added so that TCR occurrence patterns could be studied. To decide whether each TCR beta V gene segment behaved as functional or pseudogenic, an earlier analysis of fewer than 750 of the donors relied on high-throughput TCR beta sequencing. The genetic ancestry cluster associated with self-reported Caucasian donors included over 80% of the roughly 400 genotyped donors. Every repertoire in the discovery cohort had been generated on one and the same sequencing platform. Alongside the repertoire data, information on donor age, sex, ethnicity and CMV serostatus was compiled. Along with the 666-subject first cohort, a separate validation cohort of around 110 different subjects was used. Rather than drawing on any new phenotypic data, the later analysis identified candidate immune exposures from TCR beta sequences and the way those sequences occurred across donors. A few DR-DQ haplotypes were treated as single units for association and clustering because of strong linkage in the cohort. Both class I and class II loci were covered by HLA typing, at four-digit resolution. Approximately 330 gigabases of sequencing data and 70 million to 100 million unique TCR sequences made up an early release that covered 640 HLA-typed donors. The number of donors typed differed by locus, with roughly 620-630 for A, B, C, DRB1 and DQB1, roughly 520 for DQA1, about 610 for DPA1, and roughly 450 for DPB1. The aim of the study was to test whether cataloging public T cell receptors could identify signatures of past pathogen exposure. The T cell repertoires of 666 subjects were profiled by immunosequencing and related to cytomegalovirus serostatus. A later genetic analysis used genome-wide SNP genotypes for about 65% of the 666 donors, treating that subset as a discovery cohort.

The method behind the library was the immunoSEQ multiplex PCR assay. A mixture of 60 forward primers for TCR Vbeta segments and 13 reverse primers for TCR Jbeta segments was used in the multiplex PCR. The CDR3 region of rearranged TCR beta genes was amplified from genomic DNA with a multiplex PCR assay. The Illumina HiSeq System was used to sequence the amplified TCR beta libraries as 87-base-pair reads. The authors processed their data as follows. In a later analysis, tens of millions of unique TCR beta chains were counted across the 500 to 700 repertoires, and approximately 11 million of these chains were shared by at least two donors. A nearest-neighbor algorithm error-corrected the raw reads and collapsed the reads into unique sequences, merging closely related sequences to remove PCR and sequencing errors. Alignment of CDR3 sequences to IMGT reference sequences was used to assign V, D and J gene segments. Each retained sequence needed at least a six-nucleotide match to both a V gene segment and a J gene segment. Rearrangements were called productive when the CDR3 lacked stop codons and stayed in frame with V and J; all others were non-productive. CDR3 was defined by IMGT convention, running from the second conserved V-encoded cysteine to the conserved J-encoded phenylalanine. Sequences without an unambiguous match to a single V gene segment were excluded from the earlier analysis of a few hundred of the donors. In an earlier analysis of about 590 of the donors, a V segment was called functional when productive rearrangements were above 56.7%, and segregating when the standard deviation between donors exceeded 5%. A statistical classification framework was developed to diagnose cytomegalovirus status using the catalog of TCR beta chain sequences. In a later analysis, V and J genes were assigned by comparing TCR nucleotide sequences against IMGT/GENE-DB human TR gene sequences. Using the TCRdist pipeline, a later analysis assigned CDR3 sequences along with most-parsimonious VDJ recombination scenarios. In a later analysis, each TCR beta chain was defined by its CDR3 amino acid sequence together with its V-gene family, and reads lacking a unique V-gene family were excluded. As a way to deal with suspected cross-contamination and a sequencing artifact, a later analysis dropped hundreds of nucleotide sequences that were highly shared and had low generation probability. In a later analysis, a clonal expansion index was calculated for each public chain from normalized within-repertoire ranks of inferred template counts. Generation probabilities in a later analysis came from a VDJ recombination model fitted to out-of-frame rearrangements, and those results were checked against IGoR. A later analysis scored TCR-TCR, TCR-HLA and TCR-CMV co-occurrence with hypergeometric tests, applying a repertoire-size bias correction to TCR pairs. In a later analysis, false discovery rates were estimated by permuting HLA or CMV assignments 20 times. In a later analysis, co-occurring TCRs were grouped with DBSCAN, and TCRdist sequence similarity was added when clustering was performed within HLA-allele-positive subsets. Repertoires with fewer than 30,000 or more than 120,000 public chains, plus five repertoires with anomalous nucleotide sharing, were excluded from co-occurrence clustering. Imported from immuneACCESS, the table was reduced by TCRdb to in-frame sequences with V and J called. These copies leave out some clones; in studies compared against another copy, an unresolved V gene accounts for under half, and the cause of the remainder is not known. V, J and clone size are those of that table, while D and trimming were read from the DNA. For this sample there are hundreds of thousands of clones; around two thirds appear just once. In total, the top ten clones hold approximately 2.1% of the sample.

Concerning this clone itself: The clone's antigen remains unknown. No per-base quality is available; no much larger clone lies one base away.

Sequences SNHLY (CDR1) and FYNNEI (CDR2) are obtained from the germline V gene. The CDR3 contains 15 residues, cysteine and phenylalanine counted. Only the CDR3 portion is preserved as DNA: 45 bases, with reading frame beginning at the first base. Here is what the overall study found, with its caveats: Because HLA typing was unavailable for some donors at each locus, only the typed subset was used in association tests. Across donors, most TCR sequences were observed very rarely, whereas some public TCRs were present in many individuals. A further reported finding was that TCR beta sequences accurately predicted the HLA-A and HLA-B alleles for most subjects in the first cohort. A later analysis found that most CMV-associated TCR beta chains appeared HLA-restricted, with HLA associations seemingly driven largely by CMV exposure. When HLA alleles, especially DR and DQ, strongly co-occurred, TCR associations were difficult to assign to individual alleles. According to a later analysis, TCR association rates differed among HLA loci, with DRB1 alleles showing the most associated TCRs and HLA-C alleles showing the fewest. The 87-base-pair reads could not distinguish some IMGT-functional V segments, including TRBV6-2 and TRBV6-3, so those segments were excluded. V-gene and J-gene trimming of TCR beta chains was associated with a missense DCLRE1C variant in a later genetic analysis, and the association was replicated in an independent cohort. The classifier was reported to diagnose cytomegalovirus status with high specificity and sensitivity in both the original and validation cohorts. Roughly uniform sequencing depth across donors was assumed in presence/absence analyses, although this assumption may not hold. For the cohort, immune exposure information was limited to CMV serostatus. The sequencing pipeline was judged likely to have produced a cluster of highly shared sequence variants as a technical artifact. This cohort had only TCR beta chains sequenced, and the lack of alpha or paired-chain data limited which features could be detected. In a later analysis, several top co-occurrence clusters were reported to appear linked to parvovirus B19, influenza, CMV and Epstein-Barr virus. According to a later genetic analysis, donors in an Asian-associated ancestry cluster had fewer N-insertions in productive TCRs than the approximately 650-donor mean. The study gave a list of over 150 TCR beta chains associated with cytomegalovirus. Linkage disequilibrium might explain the correlated functional status among segregating V segments, but an unknown experimental factor could not be excluded. The authors suggested that the approach could potentially be generalized to other disease states and immunological phenotypes. Compared with equally common non-associated chains, HLA-associated TCR beta chains in a later analysis were more clonally expanded and had lower generation probabilities. Because counts were too low, roughly 16 rarely observed V segments, including chromosome 9 orphons, were excluded from the earlier analysis of around 590 of the donors. A later analysis associated 15,000 or so TCR beta sequences with specific HLA alleles at a false discovery rate of 0.05. Three of the identified cytomegalovirus-associated TCR beta chains were confirmed in vitro to be specific for cytomegalovirus antigens. An earlier analysis of roughly 570 of the donors showed that most TCR beta V segments appeared in productive rearrangements either about 87% or about 30% of the time, which broadly matched IMGT annotations.

The cohort was made up of around 720 healthy bone marrow donors. Cohort members were all nominally healthy when sampled, although unrecorded immune exposures were likely present. The donor tested CMV seronegative, placing the donor among the 300 to 400 seronegative members of the cohort. Each donor provided a peripheral blood sample, and peripheral blood mononuclear cells were used for TCR beta sequencing. The Qiagen DNeasy Blood Extraction Kit was used to extract genomic DNA from the blood cell samples. Specimen: PBMCs. This receptor chain uses TRBV2 and TRBJ2-5; 11 bases in the middle match TRBD2. The end of the DNA aligns better with TRBJ2-7, so the J call may be wrong. The receptor comes from a female donor in good health and CMV-seronegative. The DNA sequence follows: TGTGCCAGCAGTGAACTAGCGGGAGGTAGGGACGAGCAGTACTTC. The resulting protein is CASSELAGGRDEQYF.